These 10 T cell receptor beta chains originate from one sample sequenced in a study of T cell responses to AZD1222 COVID-19 vaccine. Profiled with immunoSEQ multiplex PCR; TCRdb holds only in-frame clones, not every one. The table has around 70,000 clones, around nine tenths seen once. The material sequenced was peripheral blood, taken on day 0 of AZD1222 vaccination. All receptors come from an adult in good health.

This clone appeared a single time. This sequence joins TRBV18 and TRBJ2-5; 10 bases map to TRBD2. CDR3 length equals 16 residues. The V and J ends lost 0 bases and 2 bases, in that order; junction bases with no gene match: 3. From germline, CDR1 is KGHSH and CDR2 LQKENI. CDR3 in amino acids: CASSPPGLAPQETQYF. The CDR3 region has the DNA TGTGCCAGCTCACCACCGGGACTAGCGCCTCAAGAGACCCAGTACTTC.

CDR3 bases: TGTGCCAGCAGTACGGCAGCTGCTGGAAACACCATATATTTT. Translation: CASSTAAAGNTIYF. V is TRBV6-2 or TRBV6-3 and J is TRBJ1-3; D gene uncertain. This CDR3 is built from 14 residues. CDR1 is MNHEY, CDR2 SVGEGT, per germline. The V gene lost 5 bases and the J gene lost 2 bases, with 10 bases spanning the gap.

The V gene is TRBV18, the J gene TRBJ1-1; D not certain. V dropped 1 base and J dropped 5 bases, with 8 bases sitting between them. Germline V gene data show CDR1 as KGHSH and CDR2 as LQKENI. The CDR3 length is 13 residues. The CDR3 bases are TGTGCCAGCTCACCACGGGGAAATACTGAAGCTTTCTTT. Translating it yields CASSPRGNTEAFF.

The rearrangement joins TRBV13 to TRBJ2-1; D ambiguous. Per the germline V gene, CDR1 is PRHDT and CDR2 is FYEKMQ (reference sequence). This CDR3 is built from 13 residues. Deletions cut 0 bases from V and 12 bases from J, with 12 bases between. CDR3 in amino acids: CASSLGPESRQFF. The DNA of the CDR3 is TGTGCCAGCAGCTTAGGCCCAGAAAGTAGGCAGTTCTTC. Based on the CDR3 plus reference TRBV13 and TRBJ2-1, the full variable domain is AAGVIQSPRHLIKEKRETATLKCYPIPRHDTVYWYQQGPGQDPQFLISFYEKMQSDKGSIPDRFSAQQFSDYHSELNMSSLELGDSALYFCASSLGPESRQFFGPGTRLTVL.

The gene calls are TRBV25-1 and TRBJ1-5; D is ambiguous. V was clipped by 2 bases and J by 4 bases, with 6 bases between them. In germline, CDR1 is MGHDK, CDR2 SYGVNS. The CDR3 loop spans 13 amino acids. This CDR3 is CASSERENQPQHF. As DNA, the CDR3 is TGTGCCAGCAGTGAACGAGAGAATCAGCCCCAGCATTTT.

V is TRBV27 and J is TRBJ2-3, with a weak D call TRBD1 (5 bases). Germline-derived CDR1 and CDR2 are MNHEY and SMNVEV (reference sequence). V was cut by 6 bases and J by 1 base, with 17 bases left in between. This CDR3 is 16 amino acids long. DNA for the CDR3: TGTGCCAGCAGCGCTTCCATATTAGGGGGCACAGATACGCAGTATTTT. Encoded protein: CASSASILGGTDTQYF.

This rearrangement joins TRBV7-9 to TRBJ2-5; 8 bases map to TRBD2. The CDR3 has 17 residues. Germline V gene data show CDR1 as SEHNR and CDR2 as FQNEAQ (reference sequence). The junction had 11 bases not matched to a gene; V was cut back by 3 bases and J by 2 bases. CDR3 sequence (DNA): TGTGCCAGCAGCTTGGGTACGGGTAGCGGGACTCAAGAGACCCAGTACTTC. Protein product: CASSLGTGSGTQETQYF.

This rearrangement joins TRBV4-1 to TRBJ1-2; D perhaps matches TRBD1 (5 bases). The germline CDR1 and CDR2 sequences are MGHRA and YSYEKL. The CDR3 sequence is 15 residues long. With 3 bases removed from V and 3 bases from J, the gap between germline ends came to 14 bases. The CDR3: CASSQGGRGDYGYTF. CDR3 coding DNA: TGCGCCAGCAGCCAGGGGGGACGGGGAGACTATGGCTACACCTTC.

The chain recombines TRBV30 with TRBJ1-2; a possible D gene is TRBD1 (6 bases). Germline loops: CDR1 GTSNPN, CDR2 SVGIG (reference sequence). Deletions cut 3 bases from V and 2 bases from J, with 16 bases between. CDR3 length: 15 residues. The CDR3 is CAWRMIAGANYGYTF. For the CDR3, the DNA is TGTGCCTGGAGAATGATAGCAGGGGCCAACTATGGCTACACCTTC.

The chain is built from TRBV27 and TRBJ2-1; a weak D match, TRBD2 (5 bases). V gave up 2 bases and J gave up 5 bases, with 10 bases separating them. The CDR3 covers 14 residues. Germline values: CDR1 MNHEY, CDR2 SMNVEV (reference sequence). The CDR3 spells CASSLSGGDNEQFF. CDR3 nucleotide sequence: TGTGCCAGCAGTTTAAGCGGAGGAGACAATGAGCAGTTCTTC.